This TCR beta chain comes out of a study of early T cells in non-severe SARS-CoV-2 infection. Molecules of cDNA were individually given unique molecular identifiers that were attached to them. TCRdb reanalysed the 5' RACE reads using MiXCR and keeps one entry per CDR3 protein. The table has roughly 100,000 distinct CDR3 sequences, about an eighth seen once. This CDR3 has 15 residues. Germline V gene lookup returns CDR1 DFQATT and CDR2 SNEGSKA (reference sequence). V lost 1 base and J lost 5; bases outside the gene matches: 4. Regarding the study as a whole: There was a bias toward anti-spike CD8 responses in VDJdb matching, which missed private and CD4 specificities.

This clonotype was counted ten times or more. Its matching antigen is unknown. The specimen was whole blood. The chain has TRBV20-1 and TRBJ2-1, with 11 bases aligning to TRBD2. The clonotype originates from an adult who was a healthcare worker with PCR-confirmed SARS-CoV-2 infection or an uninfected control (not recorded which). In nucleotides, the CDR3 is TGCAGTGCTAGAGGGACTAGCGGGCAACACAATGAGCAGTTCTTC. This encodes CSARGTSGQHNEQFF.